This TCR beta chain was identified during a study of patients and donors after allogeneic stem cell transplantation. There are many counts of this clonotype. This CDR3 region has 15 residues. V was pared by 0 bases and J by 5 bases, with 3 bases of the junction left unmatched. A single record per CDR3 protein comes from TCRdb applying MiXCR to the RT-PCR reads. In the table there are about a million distinct CDR3 sequences, under 20% of which are singletons. The sequenced sample consisted of blood, either unsorted or a sorted T cell fraction (not recorded which). This chain links TRBV12-3 or TRBV12-4 with TRBJ1-2, with 10 bases that match TRBD1. The TCR was taken from a human donor who was either an allogeneic HSCT recipient or a stem cell or donor lymphocyte infusion donor (not recorded which). It is not recorded whose cells these are; they may come from a transplant donor. CDR3 residues: CASSLAPGQGYGYTF. Written as DNA, the CDR3 is TGTGCCAGCAGTTTAGCCCCGGGACAGGGGTATGGCTACACCTTC.